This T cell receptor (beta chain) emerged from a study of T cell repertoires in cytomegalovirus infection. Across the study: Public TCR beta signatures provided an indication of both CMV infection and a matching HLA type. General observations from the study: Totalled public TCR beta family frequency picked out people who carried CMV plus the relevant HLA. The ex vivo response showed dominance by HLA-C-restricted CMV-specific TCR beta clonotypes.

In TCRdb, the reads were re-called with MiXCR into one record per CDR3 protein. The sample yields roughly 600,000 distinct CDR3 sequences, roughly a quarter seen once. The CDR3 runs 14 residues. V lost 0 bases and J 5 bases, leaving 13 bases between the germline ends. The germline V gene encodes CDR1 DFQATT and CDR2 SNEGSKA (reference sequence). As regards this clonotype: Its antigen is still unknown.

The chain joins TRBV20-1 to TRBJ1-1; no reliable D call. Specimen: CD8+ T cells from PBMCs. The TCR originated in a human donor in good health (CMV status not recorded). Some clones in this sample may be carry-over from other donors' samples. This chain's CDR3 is CSARERGAGTEAFF. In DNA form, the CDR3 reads TGCAGTGCTAGAGAGCGGGGTGCTGGTACTGAAGCTTTCTTT.